This T cell receptor (beta chain) was recorded in a study of T cells in Graves' hyperthyroidism and ophthalmopathy. Patients were excluded for uncontrolled infection, other autoimmune disease, pregnancy or lactation. Study-wide findings and caveats: Also found in blood were most expanded thyroid clonotypes above 0.001.

TCR beta CDR3 region amplification was performed from RNA transcripts. The HTBI primer set served for first-round RT-PCR of the TCR CDR3. TCRdb re-called the multiplex PCR reads through MiXCR, storing one row per CDR3 protein. Found here are 550,000 to 850,000 distinct CDR3 sequences, approximately 19% of them singletons; the top ten hold 16%. CDR3 length equals 15 residues. Germline lookup yields CDR1 MNHEY and CDR2 SVGEGT. Trimming left V 7 bases short and J 0 bases short, with 10 bases between. The sample holds a few counts of this clonotype. Its cognate antigen is unknown. The material sequenced was blood. V usage is TRBV6-2 or TRBV6-3 and J usage is TRBJ1-6, with D uncertain. This sequence originates from a woman aged 50 to 60 with Graves' hyperthyroidism that later progressed to Graves' ophthalmopathy. The CDR3 sequence: CASKTSSSYNSPLHF. The CDR3 region has the DNA TGTGCCAGCAAAACCTCGAGCTCCTATAATTCACCCCTCCACTTT.